The 18 T cell receptor beta chains given below trace back to one sample, sequenced in a study of early T cells in non-severe SARS-CoV-2 infection (dated by TCRdb to the early 2020s). The receptor library was made with 5' RACE. The reads were generated on a NextSeq 500. Using fastp trimming at Q25 and MiXCR clonotype assembly, TCRdb reanalyzed the public sequencing data and kept in-frame beta chains. Identical CDR3 proteins give one entry, which carries the most common genes and DNA. Across this sample there are about 80,000 distinct CDR3 sequences, with 5% seen only once. In total, the top ten clones hold about 7% of the sample. Material: whole blood, obtained at baseline. These TCRs come from an adult who was a healthcare worker with PCR-confirmed SARS-CoV-2 infection or an uninfected control (not recorded which).

This clonotype has at least ten counts. The rearrangement links TRBV28 to TRBJ2-7, with D maybe TRBD1 (6 bases). The V end lost 8 bases, the J end lost 6 bases, and 23 bases lay between the germline ends. The CDR3 runs 15 residues. The V gene's germline CDR1 is MDHEN and CDR2 SYDVKM. CDR3 amino acids: CASGAAARQVGEQYF. CDR3 nucleotide sequence: TGTGCCAGCGGCGCCGCGGCGAGACAGGTCGGCGAGCAGTACTTC.

At least ten counts were recorded for this clonotype. This chain joins TRBV29-1 and TRBJ1-2; tentatively, D is TRBD1 (5 bases). The CDR3 is 11 amino acids. V lost 4 bases and J 8 bases, leaving 11 bases between the germline ends. Germline values: CDR1 SQVTM, CDR2 ANQGSEA. The CDR3 nucleotides are TGCAGCGTTGCCGCATACAGGGGCTACACCTTC. It specifies CSVAAYRGYTF.

The chain has TRBV20-1 and TRBJ2-7; TRBD2 matches at 8 bases. CDR1 and CDR2 from the germline V gene are DFQATT and SNEGSKA (reference sequence). Germline trimming cut 6 bases from V and 5 bases from J; bases unmatched to any gene: 6. This CDR3 contains 12 residues. The CDR3 loop reads CSAPGGADEQYF. The CDR3 DNA follows: TGCAGTGCCCCGGGGGGGGCGGACGAGCAGTACTTC.

The genes are TRBV28 and TRBJ1-5; a possible D gene is TRBD1 (5 bases). The CDR3 has 15 amino acids. Germline CDR1 MDHEN, CDR2 SYDVKM. With 7 bases removed from V and 2 bases from J, the gap between germline ends came to 15 bases. As DNA, the CDR3 is TGTGCCAGCATTCCTACAGGAGGTGGCAATCAGCCCCAGCATTTT. Translation: CASIPTGGGNQPQHF.

The table lists this clonotype with many counts. The V and J genes are TRBV6-5 and TRBJ2-2; TRBD2 matches 10 bases. This CDR3 contains 15 residues. The trim removed 5 bases at V and 7 bases at J, leaving 7 bases unmatched. Germline CDR1 and CDR2: MNHEY and SVGAGI. The CDR3 DNA follows: TGTGCCAGCAGTAGGCTAGCGGGAGTAGGCGGGGAGCTGTTTTTT. This codes for CASSRLAGVGGELFF.

This clonotype was recorded many times. The chain joins TRBV12-3 or TRBV12-4 to TRBJ2-7; perhaps TRBD1 as D (6 bases). The CDR3 length is 12 residues. V was cut by 5 bases and J by 6 bases, with 11 bases left in between. CDR3 amino acids: CASSDQGFEQYF. CDR3 DNA: TGTGCCAGCAGTGACCAGGGGTTCGAGCAGTACTTC.

This clonotype was recorded many times. J is TRBJ2-7 and V is TRBV29-1; 8 bases are shared with TRBD1. CDR3 length equals 12 residues. Looked up from germline, CDR1 is SQVTM and CDR2 is ANQGSEA. The ends lost 7 bases at V and 5 bases at J; junction bases unmatched: 7. CDR3 amino acids: CSAEDRANEQYF. CDR3 DNA: TGCAGCGCAGAGGACAGGGCTAACGAGCAGTACTTC.

The chain employs TRBV12-3 or TRBV12-4 and TRBJ2-7, with 8 nucleotides matching TRBD2. The CDR3 contains 13 residues. The trim removed 3 bases at V and 3 bases at J, leaving 1 base unmatched. CDR3 residues: CASSFSGNYEQYF. DNA for the CDR3: TGTGCCAGCAGTTTTAGCGGGAACTACGAGCAGTACTTC.

This clonotype appeared a few times. The chain uses TRBV18 and TRBJ2-1; possibly TRBD1 for D (6 bases). With 2 bases removed from V and 6 bases from J, the gap between germline ends came to 11 bases. Germline values: CDR1 KGHSH, CDR2 LQKENI. CDR3 length equals 14 residues. CDR3 sequence reads: CASSPWEGGNEQFF. The DNA of the CDR3 is TGTGCCAGCTCACCATGGGAAGGGGGCAATGAGCAGTTCTTC. The whole variable domain, filled in from reference TRBV18 and TRBJ2-1, reads NAGVMQNPRHLVRRRGQEARLRCSPMKGHSHVYWYRQLPEEGLKFMVYLQKENIIDESGMPKERFSAEFPKEGPSILRIQQVVRGDSAAYFCASSPWEGGNEQFFGPGTRLTVL.

The rearrangement joins TRBV18 to TRBJ2-3; D unclear. Germline assignment: CDR1 KGHSH and CDR2 LQKENI. The germline V and J ends were trimmed by 4 bases and 2 bases, with 16 bases remaining between them. The CDR3 covers 16 residues. CDR3 region: CASSQKVQGHTDTQYF. CDR3 sequence (DNA): TGTGCCAGCTCACAGAAAGTACAAGGCCACACAGATACGCAGTATTTT.

The chain couples TRBV18 to TRBJ1-4; possible D gene TRBD1, 6 bases. The CDR3 runs to 14 residues. Trimming removed 3 bases from V and 5 bases from J, with 10 bases in between. The germline V gene encodes CDR1 KGHSH and CDR2 LQKENI. This CDR3 reads CASSPNRENEKLFF. Written as DNA, the CDR3 is TGTGCCAGCTCACCGAACAGGGAGAATGAAAAACTGTTTTTT.

This clonotype appeared a few times. The chain couples TRBV6-1 to TRBJ2-3; D is ambiguous. Germline V gives CDR1 MNHNS, CDR2 SASEGT. The V and J ends lost 4 bases and 3 bases respectively, with 8 bases between them. CDR3 size: 13 residues. The CDR3: CASSAASTDTQYF. The CDR3 DNA sequence: TGTGCCAGCAGTGCAGCAAGTACAGATACGCAGTATTTT.

This clonotype was seen many times. This chain connects TRBV6-1 to TRBJ1-2; tentative D call: TRBD1 (5 bases). CDR1 and CDR2 from the germline V gene are MNHNS and SASEGT. V lost 8 bases and J lost 8, with 18 bases in between. This CDR3 has 13 residues. CDR3 region: CASGEDGGFGYTF. Written as DNA, the CDR3 is TGTGCCAGCGGAGAGGACGGGGGATTCGGCTACACCTTC.

This clonotype has only a few counts. This CDR3 is CASSPRQGENEKLFF. The DNA for the CDR3 is TGTGCCAGCAGCCCCCGACAGGGAGAGAATGAAAAACTGTTTTTT. V gene TRBV9 combines with J gene TRBJ1-4, with 7 bases that match TRBD1. The trim removed 4 bases at V and 5 bases at J, leaving 8 bases unmatched. CDR3 length: 15 residues. Germline values: CDR1 SGDLS, CDR2 YYNGEE.

This clonotype was seen ten or more times. CDR3: CASSYSGAAKNIQYF. CDR3 nucleotides: TGTGCCAGCAGTTACTCGGGGGCTGCCAAAAACATTCAGTACTTC. The chain uses TRBV6-5 and TRBJ2-4; the D gene is possibly TRBD1 (6 bases). Germline V gene lookup returns CDR1 MNHEY and CDR2 SVGAGI. CDR3 size: 15 residues. V gave up 0 bases and J gave up 1 base, with 7 bases separating them.

The chain is built from TRBV20-1 and TRBJ2-1, with unresolved D. In germline, CDR1 is DFQATT, CDR2 SNEGSKA (reference sequence). With 0 bases removed from V and 12 bases from J, the gap between germline ends came to 15 bases. This CDR3 has 13 amino acids. The CDR3 is CSARDKGRIGQFF. The CDR3 bases are TGCAGTGCTAGAGACAAAGGCCGGATAGGGCAGTTCTTC.

The chain employs TRBV7-8 and TRBJ2-7, with 13 nucleotides matching TRBD2. The CDR3 has 18 residues. The J segment lost 2 bases and the V segment lost 5 bases, leaving 12 bases of the junction unmatched. CDR1 SGHVS and CDR2 FQNEAQ come from the germline V gene. The CDR3 sequence is CASSALPGTSGTTYEQYF. CDR3 nucleotide sequence: TGTGCCAGCAGCGCCCTTCCCGGGACTAGCGGGACCACCTACGAGCAGTACTTC.

This chain connects TRBV24-1 to TRBJ2-3, with D unclear. Trimming cost V 0 bases and J 4 bases, with 4 bases left between them. CDR1 is KGHDR, CDR2 SFDVKD, per germline. The CDR3 is 13 residues long. The chain's CDR3 is CATSDLSADTQYF. The CDR3 DNA sequence: TGTGCCACCAGTGATTTGAGCGCAGATACGCAGTATTTT.